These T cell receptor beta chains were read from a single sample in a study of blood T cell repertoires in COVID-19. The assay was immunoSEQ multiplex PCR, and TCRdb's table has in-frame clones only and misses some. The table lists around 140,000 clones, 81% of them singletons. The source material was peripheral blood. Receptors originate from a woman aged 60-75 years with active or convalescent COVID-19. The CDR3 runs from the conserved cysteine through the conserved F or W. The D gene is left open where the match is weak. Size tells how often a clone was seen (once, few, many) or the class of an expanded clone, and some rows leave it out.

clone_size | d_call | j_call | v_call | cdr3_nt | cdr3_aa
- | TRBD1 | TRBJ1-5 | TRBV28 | TGTGCCAGCGGGAGGACAGGTAATCAGCCCCAGCATTTT | CASGRTGNQPQHF
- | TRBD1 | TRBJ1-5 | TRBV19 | TGTGCCAGTAGTATTACAGGGGGGTTCCCGAATCAGCCCCAGCATTTT | CASSITGGFPNQPQHF
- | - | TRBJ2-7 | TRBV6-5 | TGTGCCAGTATGACAGCGGGCTACGAGCAGTACTTC | CASMTAGYEQYF
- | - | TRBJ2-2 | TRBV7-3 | TGTGCCAGCAGCTTAGGCCACGCGGGCACCGGGGAGCTGTTTTTT | CASSLGHAGTGELFF
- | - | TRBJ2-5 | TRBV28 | TGTGCCAGCACCAGAGTGATGGGCGGCGGGGAGACCCAGTACTTC | CASTRVMGGGETQYF
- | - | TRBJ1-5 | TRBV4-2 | TGTGCCAGCAGCCAAGATTTTGGGGAGGGAGATCTTAGCAATCAGCCCCAGCATTTT | CASSQDFGEGDLSNQPQHF
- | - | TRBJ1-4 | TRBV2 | TGTGCCAGCACTGGGAGACCCGGACTTGGTGAAAAACTGTTTTTT | CASTGRPGLGEKLFF
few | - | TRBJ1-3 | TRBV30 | TGTGCCTGGAGTGTAGTAGTTGGAAACACCATATATTTT | CAWSVVVGNTIYF
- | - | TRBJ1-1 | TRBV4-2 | TGTGCCAGCAGCCTTCTCACACAGGCTACTGAAGCTTTCTTT | CASSLLTQATEAFF
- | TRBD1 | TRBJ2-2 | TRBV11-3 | TGTGCCAGCAGCTCCTACGGGACAGGGAGGAACACCGGGGAGCTGTTTTTT | CASSSYGTGRNTGELFF
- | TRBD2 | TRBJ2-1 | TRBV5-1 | TGCGCCAGCCGACCAGGACTAGCGGGGGCCCGATTGTACAATGAGCAGTTCTTC | CASRPGLAGARLYNEQFF
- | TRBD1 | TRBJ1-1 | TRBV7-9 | TGTGCCAGCAGCAGTCAGACAGGGCCTGAAGCTTTCTTT | CASSSQTGPEAFF
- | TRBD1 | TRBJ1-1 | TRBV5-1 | TGCGCCAGCAGCTCCGGACAGGGGATGAGCACTGAAGCTTTCTTT | CASSSGQGMSTEAFF
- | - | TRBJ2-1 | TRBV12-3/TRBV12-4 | TGTGCCAGCAGTTTTCCCATCTACAATGAGCAGTTCTTC | CASSFPIYNEQFF
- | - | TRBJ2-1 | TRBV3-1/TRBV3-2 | TGTGCCAGCAGCCGGATGGGCGTACCTGCGGAGCAGTTCTTC | CASSRMGVPAEQFF
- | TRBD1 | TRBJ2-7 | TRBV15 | TGTGCCACCAGGACAGGGACCCACTACGAGCAGTACTTC | CATRTGTHYEQYF
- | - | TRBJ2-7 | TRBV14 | TGTGCCAGCAGCCGACAGGTGGGCGCCTACGAGCAGTACTTC | CASSRQVGAYEQYF
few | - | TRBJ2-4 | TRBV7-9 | TGTGCCTCGTCCGGGGGGCGTTCCAACATTCAGTACTTC | CASSGGRSNIQYF
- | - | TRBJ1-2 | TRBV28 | TGTGCCAGCAGCCCAACGAAAGGGGTCTCAGGCTACACCTTC | CASSPTKGVSGYTF
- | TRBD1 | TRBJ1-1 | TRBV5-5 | TGTGCCAGCAGCTTGTCAGGGGGCCTGAAGAACACTGAAGCTTTCTTT | CASSLSGGLKNTEAFF
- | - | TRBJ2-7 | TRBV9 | TGTGCCAGCAGCGTAGCATCGAGCGCCTACGAGCAGTACTTC | CASSVASSAYEQYF
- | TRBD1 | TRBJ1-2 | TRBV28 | TGTGCCAGCAGTTTGCTGACAGGGGGCCAAGGCTACACCTTC | CASSLLTGGQGYTF
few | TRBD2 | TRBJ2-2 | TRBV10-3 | TGTGCCATCACCAGACTAGCGGGAGACACCGGGGAGCTGTTTTTT | CAITRLAGDTGELFF
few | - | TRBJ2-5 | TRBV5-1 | TGCGCCAGCAGCCTGGCGTCCCAGAAAGAGACCCAGTACTTC | CASSLASQKETQYF
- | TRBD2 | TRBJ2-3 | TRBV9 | TGTGCCAGCAGCCCAGGGGGGACTAGCGGCAGCACAGATACGCAGTATTTT | CASSPGGTSGSTDTQYF
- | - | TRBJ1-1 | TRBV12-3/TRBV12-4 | TGTGCCAGCAGTTTAGGGGGAGGGTCGCCAGCTTTCTTT | CASSLGGGSPAFF
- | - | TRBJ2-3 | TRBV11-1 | TGTGCCAGCAGATTAGCGGCCCATAGCACAGATACGCAGTATTTT | CASRLAAHSTDTQYF